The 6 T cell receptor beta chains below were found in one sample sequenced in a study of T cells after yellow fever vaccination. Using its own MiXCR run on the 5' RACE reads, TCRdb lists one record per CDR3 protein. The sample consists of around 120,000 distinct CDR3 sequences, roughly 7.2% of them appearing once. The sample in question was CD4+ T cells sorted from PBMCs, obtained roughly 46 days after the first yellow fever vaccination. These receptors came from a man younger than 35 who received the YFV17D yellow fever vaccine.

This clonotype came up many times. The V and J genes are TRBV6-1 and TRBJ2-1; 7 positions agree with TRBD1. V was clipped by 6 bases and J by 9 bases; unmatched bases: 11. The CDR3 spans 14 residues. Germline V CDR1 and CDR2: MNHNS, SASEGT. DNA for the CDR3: TGTGCCAGCAGACCTAGACGACAGGGATTTGAGCAGTTCTTC. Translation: CASRPRRQGFEQFF.

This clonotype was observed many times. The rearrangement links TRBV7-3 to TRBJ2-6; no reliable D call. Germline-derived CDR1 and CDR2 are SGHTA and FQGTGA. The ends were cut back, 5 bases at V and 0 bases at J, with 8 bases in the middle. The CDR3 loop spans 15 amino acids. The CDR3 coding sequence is TGTGCCAGCAGCCGATCGCGCTCTGGGGCCAACGTCCTGACTTTC. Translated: CASSRSRSGANVLTF.

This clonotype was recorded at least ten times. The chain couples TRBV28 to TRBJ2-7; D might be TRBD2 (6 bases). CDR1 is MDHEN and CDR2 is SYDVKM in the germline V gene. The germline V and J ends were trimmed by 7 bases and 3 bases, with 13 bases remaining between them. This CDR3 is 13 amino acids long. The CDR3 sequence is CASTGGPSYEQYV. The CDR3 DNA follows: TGTGCCAGCACCGGGGGTCCCAGCTACGAGCAGTACGTC.

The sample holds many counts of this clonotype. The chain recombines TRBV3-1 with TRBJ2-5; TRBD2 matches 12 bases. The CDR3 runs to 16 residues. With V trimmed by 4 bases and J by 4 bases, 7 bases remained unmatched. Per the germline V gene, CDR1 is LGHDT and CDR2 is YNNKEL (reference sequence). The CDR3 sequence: CASSRLLAGGIETQYF. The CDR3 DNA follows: TGTGCCAGCAGCCGACTACTAGCGGGGGGAATAGAGACCCAGTACTTC.

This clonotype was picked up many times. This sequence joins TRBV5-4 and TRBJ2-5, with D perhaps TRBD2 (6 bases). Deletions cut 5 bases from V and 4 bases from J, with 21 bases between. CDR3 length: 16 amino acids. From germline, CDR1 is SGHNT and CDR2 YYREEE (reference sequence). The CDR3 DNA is TGTGCCAGCAGGGAGAGGTCTACTAGCCCCCCAGAGACCCAGTACTTC. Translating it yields CASRERSTSPPETQYF. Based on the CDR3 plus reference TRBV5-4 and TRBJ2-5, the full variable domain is ETGVTQSPTHLIKTRGQQVTLRCSSQSGHNTVSWYQQALGQGPQFIFQYYREEENGRGNFPPRFSGLQFPNYSSELNVNALELDDSALYLCASRERSTSPPETQYFGPGTRLLVL.

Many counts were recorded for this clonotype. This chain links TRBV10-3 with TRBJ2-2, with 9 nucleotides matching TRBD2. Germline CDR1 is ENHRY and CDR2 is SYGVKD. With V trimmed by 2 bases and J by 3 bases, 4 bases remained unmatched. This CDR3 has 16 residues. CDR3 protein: CAISERRLADTGELFF. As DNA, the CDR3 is TGTGCCATCAGTGAGCGTCGACTAGCGGACACCGGGGAGCTGTTTTTT.